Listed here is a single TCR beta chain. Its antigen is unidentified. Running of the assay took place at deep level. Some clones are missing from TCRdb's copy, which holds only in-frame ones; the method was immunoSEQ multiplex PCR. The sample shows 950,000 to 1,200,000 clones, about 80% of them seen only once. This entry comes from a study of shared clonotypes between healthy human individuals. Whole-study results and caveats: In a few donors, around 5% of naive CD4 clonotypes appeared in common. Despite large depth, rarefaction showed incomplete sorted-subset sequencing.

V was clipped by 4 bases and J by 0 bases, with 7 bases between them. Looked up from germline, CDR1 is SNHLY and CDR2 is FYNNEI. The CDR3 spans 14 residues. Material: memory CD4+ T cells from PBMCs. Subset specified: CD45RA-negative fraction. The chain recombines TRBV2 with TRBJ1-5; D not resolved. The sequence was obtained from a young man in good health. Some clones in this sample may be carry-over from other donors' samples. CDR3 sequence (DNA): TGTGCCAGCAGTGGAAGGACTAGCAATCAGCCCCAGCATTTT. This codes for CASSGRTSNQPQHF.